This is a list of T cell receptor beta chains from one sample in a study of blood T cells in healthy people across ages. MiXCR was run by TCRdb on the 5' RACE reads, yielding one entry per CDR3 protein. This sample carries roughly 640,000 distinct CDR3 sequences, roughly 30% of them seen once, and the ten largest clones take 15% to 18%. The specimen sequenced was blood. These receptors all come from a woman older than 75 in good health. Each CDR3 is given with its conserved first and last residue. The D gene is left open where the match is weak. Where a row states a size, it is once, few, many or the class of an expanded clone; other rows omit it.

j_call: TRBJ2-3; v_call: TRBV9; clone_size: many; d_call: TRBD2; cdr3_aa: CASSGSGGLSTDTQYF; cdr3_nt: TGTGCCAGCAGCGGGAGCGGGGGGCTTAGCACAGATACGCAGTATTTT
j_call: TRBJ2-7; v_call: TRBV4-3; clone_size: NA; d_call: NA; cdr3_aa: CASSQDPGVSYEQYF; cdr3_nt: TGCGCCAGCAGCCAAGATCCCGGGGTCTCCTACGAGCAGTACTTC
j_call: TRBJ1-2; v_call: TRBV7-2; clone_size: many; d_call: NA; cdr3_aa: CASSAAVNYGYTF; cdr3_nt: TGTGCCAGCAGCGCGGCAGTTAACTATGGCTACACCTTC
j_call: TRBJ1-1; v_call: TRBV20-1; clone_size: NA; d_call: NA; cdr3_aa: CSAGNPMNTEAFF; cdr3_nt: TGCAGTGCTGGAAACCCCATGAACACTGAAGCTTTCTTT
j_call: TRBJ2-7; v_call: TRBV28; clone_size: NA; d_call: TRBD1; cdr3_aa: CANNTRGTGAYEQYF; cdr3_nt: TGTGCCAACAATACTAGGGGGACAGGGGCCTACGAGCAGTACTTC
j_call: TRBJ1-1; v_call: TRBV10-3; clone_size: NA; d_call: NA; cdr3_aa: CAISEGPTQAFF; cdr3_nt: TGTGCCATCAGTGAAGGGCCTACTCAAGCTTTCTTT
j_call: TRBJ2-7; v_call: TRBV3-1; clone_size: many; d_call: NA; cdr3_aa: CASSQARAGYEQYF; cdr3_nt: TGTGCCAGCAGCCAAGCCCGCGCAGGCTACGAGCAGTACTTC
j_call: TRBJ2-7; v_call: TRBV5-1; clone_size: NA; d_call: TRBD2; cdr3_aa: CASSAGTSGGYEQYF; cdr3_nt: TGCGCCAGCAGCGCCGGGACTAGCGGGGGTTACGAGCAGTACTTC
j_call: TRBJ1-1; v_call: TRBV20-1; clone_size: many; d_call: TRBD1; cdr3_aa: CSARSGTGKMNTEAFF; cdr3_nt: TGCAGTGCTAGATCCGGGACAGGGAAGATGAACACTGAAGCTTTCTTT
j_call: TRBJ2-3; v_call: TRBV7-2; clone_size: many; d_call: TRBD2; cdr3_aa: CASSPTSAGGRDTQYF; cdr3_nt: TGTGCCAGCAGTCCTACTAGCGCGGGGGGTCGGGATACGCAGTATTTT
j_call: TRBJ2-7; v_call: TRBV7-2; clone_size: many; d_call: TRBD2; cdr3_aa: CASSQAGGPGYEQYF; cdr3_nt: TGTGCCAGCAGCCAAGCGGGGGGGCCGGGATACGAGCAGTACTTC
j_call: TRBJ2-3; v_call: TRBV9; clone_size: many; d_call: NA; cdr3_aa: CASSVSPGAGDTQYF; cdr3_nt: TGTGCCAGCAGCGTCAGTCCCGGGGCTGGAGATACGCAGTATTTT
j_call: TRBJ2-2; v_call: TRBV7-2; clone_size: NA; d_call: NA; cdr3_aa: CASSLATGSTGELFF; cdr3_nt: TGTGCCAGCAGCTTAGCAACAGGGAGCACCGGGGAGCTGTTTTTT
j_call: TRBJ2-5; v_call: TRBV27; clone_size: many; d_call: NA; cdr3_aa: CASSPSGRIKTETQYF; cdr3_nt: TGTGCCAGCAGTCCTTCTGGGCGGATCAAAACGGAGACCCAGTACTTC
j_call: TRBJ1-1; v_call: TRBV20-1; clone_size: NA; d_call: NA; cdr3_aa: CSATKKAEAFF; cdr3_nt: TGCAGTGCTACAAAGAAGGCTGAAGCTTTCTTT
j_call: TRBJ2-2; v_call: TRBV7-9; clone_size: NA; d_call: TRBD1; cdr3_aa: CASRPGQGTGELFF; cdr3_nt: TGTGCCAGCAGGCCGGGACAGGGGACCGGGGAGCTGTTTTTT
j_call: TRBJ1-1; v_call: TRBV6-1; clone_size: few; d_call: NA; cdr3_aa: CASSELARAQNTEAFF; cdr3_nt: TGTGCCAGCAGTGAATTAGCGAGGGCCCAGAACACTGAAGCTTTCTTT
j_call: TRBJ1-1; v_call: TRBV18; clone_size: NA; d_call: TRBD1; cdr3_aa: CASSPGGTTEAFF; cdr3_nt: TGTGCCAGCTCGCCAGGGGGGACGACTGAAGCTTTCTTT
j_call: TRBJ2-7; v_call: TRBV2; clone_size: NA; d_call: TRBD2; cdr3_aa: CASRGLAGDYYEQYF; cdr3_nt: TGTGCCAGCAGGGGACTAGCGGGGGATTACTACGAGCAGTACTTC
j_call: TRBJ2-7; v_call: TRBV18; clone_size: few; d_call: NA; cdr3_aa: CACSPKHEQYF; cdr3_nt: TGTGCCTGCTCACCGAAGCACGAGCAGTACTTC
j_call: TRBJ1-1; v_call: TRBV5-1; clone_size: many; d_call: NA; cdr3_aa: CASSFQGNTEAFF; cdr3_nt: TGCGCCAGCAGCTTCCAGGGGAACACTGAAGCTTTCTTT
j_call: TRBJ2-5; v_call: TRBV5-6; clone_size: NA; d_call: TRBD1; cdr3_aa: CASSLGTGVSKETQYF; cdr3_nt: TGTGCCAGCAGCTTGGGGACAGGGGTTTCAAAAGAGACCCAGTACTTC
j_call: TRBJ2-3; v_call: TRBV2; clone_size: few; d_call: TRBD2; cdr3_aa: CASSEYIQGGGAGDTQYF; cdr3_nt: TGTGCCAGCAGCGAATACATCCAAGGCGGGGGGGCCGGAGATACGCAGTATTTT
j_call: TRBJ2-1; v_call: TRBV7-2; clone_size: NA; d_call: NA; cdr3_aa: CASSSRAGGRLNNEQFF; cdr3_nt: TGTGCCAGCAGTTCCAGGGCAGGAGGGAGACTAAACAATGAGCAGTTCTTC
j_call: TRBJ2-2; v_call: TRBV6-5; clone_size: many; d_call: NA; cdr3_aa: CASRIGLGELFF; cdr3_nt: TGTGCCAGCAGAATAGGGCTAGGGGAGCTGTTTTTT
j_call: TRBJ2-7; v_call: TRBV4-2; clone_size: NA; d_call: NA; cdr3_aa: CASSQEWGESYEQYF; cdr3_nt: TGTGCCAGCAGCCAAGAATGGGGGGAATCCTACGAGCAGTACTTC